Listed here is a single T cell receptor (beta chain). Its target is unknown. The data derive from a study of CD8 T cells in Susac syndrome. CDR1 and CDR2 (germline): MNHNY, SVGAGI (reference sequence). Between the trimmed V and J ends, which lost 8 bases and 3 bases, there was a span of 22 bases. CDR3 length equals 16 residues. Study conclusions and caveats: As acknowledged by the study, its TCR sequencing and HLA analysis included a relatively small number of individuals.

Controls were drawn from healthy donors and were matched for age and sex. RNA totalling about 0.45 to 1 ug underwent reverse transcription with random hexamers. TCRdb re-derived calls from the immunoSEQ multiplex PCR reads in MiXCR, one entry per CDR3 protein. The sample carries 90,000 to 150,000 distinct CDR3 sequences, 85% to 95% recorded once. Sequencing input: CD8+ T cells from PBMCs. The rearrangement uses TRBV6-6 and TRBJ2-5; perhaps TRBD2 as D (6 bases). This TCR derives from a human donor in good health. CDR3: CASRGSAGGEEETQYF. The DNA of the CDR3 is TGTGCCAGCCGAGGGTCAGCTGGCGGGGAGGAAGAGACCCAGTACTTC.